The table lists the clone carrying this T cell receptor beta chain with many counts. A junction boundary mismatches the germline segment, possibly from a read error. This record comes from a study of regulatory T cells in long-lasting Graves disease. The time point was: newly diagnosed GD, antithyroid drugs for less than 3 months. Extracted RNA from PBMCs served as the source of the TCR library. The CDR3 runs to 15 residues. In germline, CDR1 is SGHAT, CDR2 FQNNGV. Building of the TCR beta libraries involved iRepertoire HTBI primers and Arm-PCR of CDR3 regions. A single record per CDR3 protein comes from TCRdb applying MiXCR to the multiplex PCR reads. The sample carries roughly 500,000 distinct CDR3 sequences, roughly 13% recorded once. This sample also belongs to another study, concerning T cells in Graves' hyperthyroidism and ophthalmopathy.

The TCR was taken from a young man with Graves disease. V is TRBV11-2 and J is TRBJ2-1, with 10 bases aligning to TRBD1. The sample consisted of peripheral blood mononuclear cells (PBMCs), taken at new diagnosis, from a patient treated with antithyroid drugs. This CDR3 is CASSLEGQGFGEQFF. DNA of the CDR3: TGTGCCAGCAGCCTAGAGGGACAGGGGTTTGGTGAGCAGTTCTTC.